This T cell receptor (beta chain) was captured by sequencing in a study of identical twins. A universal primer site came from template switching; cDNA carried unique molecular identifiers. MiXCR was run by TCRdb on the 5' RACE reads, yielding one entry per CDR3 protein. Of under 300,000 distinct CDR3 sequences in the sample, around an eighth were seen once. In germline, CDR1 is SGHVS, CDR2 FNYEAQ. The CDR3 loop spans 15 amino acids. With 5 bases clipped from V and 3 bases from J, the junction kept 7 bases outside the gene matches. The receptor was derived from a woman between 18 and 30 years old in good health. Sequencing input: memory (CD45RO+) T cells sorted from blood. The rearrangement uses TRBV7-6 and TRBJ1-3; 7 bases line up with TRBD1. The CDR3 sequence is CASSRRQGSGNTIYF. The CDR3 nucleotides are TGTGCCAGCAGCCGTCGACAGGGAAGTGGAAACACCATATATTTT.